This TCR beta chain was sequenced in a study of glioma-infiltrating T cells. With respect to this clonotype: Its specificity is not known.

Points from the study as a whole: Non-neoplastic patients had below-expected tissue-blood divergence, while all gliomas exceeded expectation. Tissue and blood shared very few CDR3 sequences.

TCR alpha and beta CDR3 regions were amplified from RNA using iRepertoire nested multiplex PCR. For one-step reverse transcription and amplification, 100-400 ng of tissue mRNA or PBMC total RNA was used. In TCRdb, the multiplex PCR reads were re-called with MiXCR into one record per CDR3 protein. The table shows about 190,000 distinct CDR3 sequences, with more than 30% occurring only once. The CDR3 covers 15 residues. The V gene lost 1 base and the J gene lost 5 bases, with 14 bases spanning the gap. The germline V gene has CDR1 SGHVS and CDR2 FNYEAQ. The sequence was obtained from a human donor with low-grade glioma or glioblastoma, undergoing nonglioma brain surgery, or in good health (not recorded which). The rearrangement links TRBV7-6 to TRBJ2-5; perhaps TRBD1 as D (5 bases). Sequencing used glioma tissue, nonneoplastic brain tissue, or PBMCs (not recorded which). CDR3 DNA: TGTGCCAGCAGCTTAGGTTCAGGGCCAGGGGAGACCCAGTACTTC. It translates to CASSLGSGPGETQYF.